The 18 T cell receptor beta chains presented below share a single source sample, sequenced in a study of blood T cell repertoires in COVID-19. Profiling relied on immunoSEQ multiplex PCR, and the TCRdb table lists in-frame clones only, not all of them. This sample carries 360,000 or so clones, about 92% of them seen once, and the ten largest clones take 3.9%. Sequences were obtained from peripheral blood. The receptors shown here come from an older woman with COVID-19, enrolled during active disease.

The CDR3 sequence is CASSFSPAGDPQYF. The CDR3 nucleotides are TGTGCCAGCAGTTTCTCCCCAGCGGGGGACCCCCAGTACTTC. The chain recombines TRBV28 with TRBJ2-5; TRBD2 agrees at 8 bases. The V and J ends lost 3 bases and 9 bases, in that order; junction bases with no gene match: 9. The length of the CDR3 is 14 residues. Per germline, CDR1 MDHEN and CDR2 SYDVKM.

This clone was observed a single time. This chain joins TRBV5-1 and TRBJ1-2; no clear D. The CDR3 is made up of 13 amino acids. Germline V CDR1 and CDR2: SGHRS, YFSETQ. Trimming shortened V by 0 bases and J by 3 bases, and 6 bases separated the two germline ends. The CDR3 sequence: CASSLAVDYGYTF. CDR3 coding DNA: TGCGCCAGCAGCTTGGCTGTAGACTATGGCTACACCTTC.

The chain carries TRBV13 and TRBJ1-6, with D possibly matching TRBD1 (6 bases). V lost 5 bases to trimming and J lost 2 bases, with 10 bases between them. The CDR3 is made up of 15 amino acids. Germline assignment: CDR1 PRHDT and CDR2 FYEKMQ (reference sequence). The CDR3 DNA follows: TGTGCCAGCAGCCTACGACAGGCCTATAATTCACCCCTCCACTTT. The encoded protein is CASSLRQAYNSPLHF.

This clone was detected only a few times. The chain combines TRBV6-5 with TRBJ1-6; unclear D gene. Germline V lookup: CDR1 MNHEY, CDR2 SVGAGI. V lost 2 bases to trimming and J lost 9 bases, with 11 bases between them. The CDR3 is made up of 14 amino acids. The CDR3 spells CASSYGRKGSPLHF. The CDR3 DNA reads as TGTGCCAGCAGTTACGGCAGGAAAGGTTCACCCCTCCACTTT.

The genes are TRBV6-6 and TRBJ1-4; possibly TRBD1 for D (6 bases). The CDR3 sequence is 13 residues long. The germline CDR1 and CDR2 sequences are MNHNY and SVGAGI (reference sequence). Trimming cost V 9 bases and J 13 bases, with 21 bases left between them. As DNA, the CDR3 is TGTGCCAGTAGAACTGAGGGGGGGGGAGTACTGTTTTTT. As protein: CASRTEGGGVLFF.

This clone was recorded only once. The chain has TRBV11-2 and TRBJ1-2, with TRBD1 identical over 9 bases. The J segment lost 2 bases and the V segment lost 4 bases, leaving 8 bases of the junction unmatched. Germline V gene data show CDR1 as SGHAT and CDR2 as FQNNGV. This CDR3 region has 16 residues. CDR3 DNA sequence: TGTGCCAGCAGCTCACTCACAGGGGGCTCGAACTATGGCTACACCTTC. Translated: CASSSLTGGSNYGYTF.

The chain recombines TRBV7-9 with TRBJ1-6, with D possibly TRBD1 on 6 matching bases. CDR1 is SEHNR, CDR2 FQNEAQ, per germline (reference sequence). The CDR3 length is 17 residues. Trimming shortened V by 4 bases and J by 6 bases, and 19 bases separated the two germline ends. CDR3 nucleotide sequence: TGTGCCAGCAGCTCATTACAGGGTGGGCGCGGTAATTCACCCCTCCACTTT. It encodes CASSSLQGGRGNSPLHF.

This clone was observed once. This chain links TRBV12-3 or TRBV12-4 with TRBJ1-3; D is undetermined. The V end was cut by 2 bases, the J end by 8 bases, with 7 bases between. There are 12 residues in the CDR3. CDR3 sequence: CASSLLTDTIYF. Written as DNA, the CDR3 is TGTGCCAGCAGTTTATTAACGGACACCATATATTTT.

This rearrangement joins TRBV19 to TRBJ2-1, with 13 bases that match TRBD2. The V and J ends lost 4 bases and 3 bases, in that order; junction bases with no gene match: 6. Germline V lookup: CDR1 LNHDA, CDR2 SQIVND (reference sequence). The CDR3 has 17 amino acids. The CDR3 coding sequence is TGTGCCAGTAGTAAAAGACTAGCGGGGGGAAACTACAATGAGCAGTTCTTC. It is translated as CASSKRLAGGNYNEQFF.

The rearrangement uses TRBV5-1 and TRBJ2-3, with TRBD2 identical over 12 bases. Per the germline V gene, CDR1 is SGHRS and CDR2 is YFSETQ. The CDR3 is made up of 16 amino acids. The J segment lost 4 bases and the V segment lost 3 bases, leaving 6 bases of the junction unmatched. CDR3 in DNA: TGCGCCAGCAGCTCTACTAGCGGGGGGACCTCAGATACGCAGTATTTT. This sequence encodes CASSSTSGGTSDTQYF.

The chain uses TRBV6-5 and TRBJ2-7; TRBD2 is a possible D gene (7 bases). Trimming cost V 6 bases and J 2 bases, with 17 bases left between them. CDR1 and CDR2 from the germline V gene are MNHEY and SVGAGI. This CDR3 has 15 amino acids. The DNA for the CDR3 is TGTGCCAGCAGCGTTGATTGGGGGGGCCCCTACGAGCAGTACTTC. Residues: CASSVDWGGPYEQYF.

The chain has TRBV5-1 and TRBJ1-3, with a possible D match to TRBD1 (5 bases). Germline CDR1 reads SGHRS; CDR2 reads YFSETQ. The ends were cut back, 4 bases at V and 4 bases at J, with 12 bases in the middle. The length of the CDR3 is 14 residues. The CDR3 DNA is TGCGCCAGCAGCATCGGGACTGACGGAAACACCATATATTTT. Protein sequence: CASSIGTDGNTIYF.

The chain carries TRBV25-1 and TRBJ1-5; D is unclear. Deletions cut 5 bases from V and 6 bases from J, with 11 bases between. The CDR3 loop spans 13 amino acids. Looked up from germline, CDR1 is MGHDK and CDR2 is SYGVNS. The CDR3 coding sequence is TGTGCCAGCAGTACTCCCGGAGGTCAGCCCCAGCATTTT. The encoded protein is CASSTPGGQPQHF.

The chain is built from TRBV5-1 and TRBJ2-1; tentatively, D is TRBD1 (5 bases). The CDR3 spans 14 residues. Germline CDR1 SGHRS, CDR2 YFSETQ. Deletions cut 0 bases from V and 6 bases from J, with 10 bases between. In nucleotides, the CDR3 is TGCGCCAGCAGCTTGGTGGGGCCTCTCAATGAGCAGTTCTTC. Translated, it gives CASSLVGPLNEQFF.

J is TRBJ1-6 and V is TRBV7-8; D remains ambiguous. Trimming left V 5 bases short and J 7 bases short, with 12 bases between. The V gene's germline CDR1 is SGHVS and CDR2 FQNEAQ. The CDR3 spans 14 residues. The chain's CDR3 is CASSREGGNSPLHF. The CDR3 region has the DNA TGTGCCAGCAGCCGCGAGGGAGGCAATTCACCCCTCCACTTT.

This clone was seen just once. The chain couples TRBV10-3 to TRBJ1-2; 7 nucleotides align to TRBD1. This CDR3 has 14 residues. V shed 10 bases and J 4 bases; nucleotides not matched to a gene: 12. Germline CDR1 reads ENHRY; CDR2 reads SYGVKD. The CDR3 coding sequence is TGTGCCACCCTGACAGGGTCTGGAGCCTATGGCTACACCTTC. Translated, it gives CATLTGSGAYGYTF.

The V call is TRBV7-6, the J call TRBJ2-7; the D is unclear. The CDR3 contains 11 residues. Trimming shortened V by 3 bases and J by 3 bases, and 3 bases separated the two germline ends. Germline V gene sequence: CDR1 SGHVS, CDR2 FNYEAQ. The chain's CDR3 is CASSFYYEQYF. CDR3 in DNA: TGTGCCAGCAGCTTTTACTACGAGCAGTACTTC.

This chain connects TRBV6-1 to TRBJ2-2, with 13 bases that match TRBD2. Losses at the gene ends were 4 bases for V and 7 bases for J; bases not matched to a gene: 9. Looked up from germline, CDR1 is MNHNS and CDR2 is SASEGT. The CDR3 runs to 17 residues. The DNA of the CDR3 is TGTGCCAGCAGTGTTACTAGCGGGGGGGCCGTCAGCGGGGAGCTGTTTTTT. Its protein is CASSVTSGGAVSGELFF.